This T cell receptor beta chain was sequenced in a study of patients and donors after allogeneic stem cell transplantation. TCRdb fed the RT-PCR reads into MiXCR, producing one record per CDR3 protein. The repertoire consists of some 880,000 distinct CDR3 sequences, with roughly 18% occurring once and the leading ten covering about 6%. This clonotype was observed at least ten times. Germline values: CDR1 SGHRS, CDR2 YFSETQ. Trimming removed 3 bases from V and 5 bases from J, with 11 bases in between. The CDR3 extends over 14 amino acids. Sequenced sample: blood, either unsorted or a sorted T cell fraction (not recorded which). This TCR was sampled from a human donor who was either an allogeneic HSCT recipient or a stem cell or donor lymphocyte infusion donor (not recorded which). It is not recorded whose cells these are; they may come from a transplant donor. The chain uses TRBV5-1 and TRBJ2-2; D is perhaps TRBD1 (6 bases). CDR3 sequence (DNA): TGCGCCAGCAGCTCGGGCCAGGGGACCGGGGAGCTGTTTTTT. This gives the protein CASSSGQGTGELFF.